The sequence of this TCR beta chain was determined in a study of early T cells in non-severe SARS-CoV-2 infection. At the level of the study: Chains were unpaired, as sequencing was done on bulk RNA from unsorted whole blood. Findings and limits, study-wide: VDJdb matching, biased toward anti-spike CD8 responses, missed private and CD4 specificities.

V was shortened by 7 bases and J by 5 bases, with 22 bases between the two germline ends. Germline V CDR1 and CDR2: SEHNR, FQNEAQ (reference sequence). The CDR3 is 16 amino acids. Individual cDNA molecules were tagged with unique molecular identifiers, the study reported. One entry per CDR3 protein, called by TCRdb with MiXCR from the 5' RACE reads. The sample has tens of thousands of distinct CDR3 sequences; around 9.3% are singletons. Concerning this clonotype: Its antigen is unknown.

The source is an adult who was a healthcare worker with PCR-confirmed SARS-CoV-2 infection or an uninfected control (not recorded which). The V and J genes are TRBV7-9 and TRBJ2-3; a weak D match, TRBD1 (5 bases). The input for sequencing was whole blood, taken at baseline. The CDR3 loop reads CASNSPGQGNKDTQYF. The DNA of the CDR3 is TGTGCCAGCAACTCCCCTGGGCAGGGAAATAAAGATACGCAGTATTTT. Drawing the rest from reference TRBV7-9 and TRBJ2-3, the complete variable domain is DTGVSQNPRHKITKRGQNVTFRCDPISEHNRLYWYRQTLGQGPEFLTYFQNEAQLEKSRLLSDRFSAERPKGSFSTLEIQRTEQGDSAMYLCASNSPGQGNKDTQYFGPGTRLTVL.